Following are 22 T cell receptor beta chains from one sample sequenced in a study of T cell changes during pregnancy in multiple sclerosis. TCRdb's copy holds only in-frame clones and misses some; the assay was immunoSEQ multiplex PCR. The sample records approximately 44,000 clones, 91% being singletons. The sample here was CD4+ T cells from peripheral blood mononuclear cells, taken in the second trimester of pregnancy. These receptors all come from a female donor in good health, enrolled as a control in a pregnancy study.

Concerning this clone: The junction departs from the called germline gene at one end, perhaps through a read error. This chain links TRBV30 with TRBJ1-1; TRBD1 might be the D (6 bases). CDR3 length: 15 residues. Germline CDR1 is GTSNPN and CDR2 is SVGIG (reference sequence). CDR3 residues: CAWNQRGGVNPGPHF. For the CDR3, the DNA is TGTGCCTGGAATCAAAGGGGGGGAGTTAATCCGGGACCCCATTTT.

This clone showed up just once. This rearrangement joins TRBV7-3 to TRBJ2-3; 7 nucleotides line up with TRBD2. This CDR3 contains 15 residues. Germline CDR1 SGHTA, CDR2 FQGTGA. Trimming cost V 5 bases and J 0 bases; bases outside gene matches: 5. CDR3 sequence: CASSAIGGSTDTQYF. The CDR3 bases are TGTGCCAGCAGCGCCATCGGGGGGAGCACAGATACGCAGTATTTT.

This clone was counted between two and nine times. V gene TRBV5-6 combines with J gene TRBJ2-5; the match to TRBD1 covers 8 bases. V was clipped by 4 bases and J by 5 bases; unmatched bases: 4. Germline values: CDR1 SGHDT, CDR2 YYEEEE. CDR3 length equals 13 residues. CDR3 DNA sequence: TGTGCCAGCAGCCCAGGGGGCGAGGAGACCCAGTACTTC. This translates into CASSPGGEETQYF.

The chain combines TRBV11-2 with TRBJ1-1, with D unclear. V was shortened by 3 bases and J by 0 bases, with 8 bases between the two germline ends. Looked up from germline, CDR1 is SGHAT and CDR2 is FQNNGV. CDR3 length: 14 residues. The CDR3 coding sequence is TGTGCCAGCAGCTTTTCGGTCATGAACACTGAAGCTTTCTTT. Its protein is CASSFSVMNTEAFF.

The chain employs TRBV18 and TRBJ2-7, with 7 bases fitting TRBD1. The V gene end was trimmed by 4 bases and the J gene end by 3 bases; junction bases not matched to a gene: 6. Germline V gene data show CDR1 as KGHSH and CDR2 as LQKENI. The CDR3 extends over 14 amino acids. The CDR3 region has the DNA TGTGCCAGCTCACGTGACAGGGATCTCTACGAGCAGTACTTC. Encoded protein: CASSRDRDLYEQYF.

The genes are TRBV28 and TRBJ2-3; D ambiguous. The CDR3 totals 15 residues. Germline CDR1 reads MDHEN; CDR2 reads SYDVKM. Trimming stripped 6 bases from V and 2 bases from J, with 15 bases between. The CDR3 DNA reads TGTGCCAGCAGCACCGACACAAGCTACACAGATACGCAGTATTTT. Encoded protein: CASSTDTSYTDTQYF.

This clone was counted between two and nine times. This chain joins TRBV28 and TRBJ1-1; D remains ambiguous. Deletions cut 2 bases from V and 4 bases from J, with 8 bases between. The CDR3 extends over 13 amino acids. Germline assignment: CDR1 MDHEN and CDR2 SYDVKM. For the CDR3, the DNA is TGTGCCAGCAGTTTAACCGGGATCACTGAAGCTTTCTTT. This gives the protein CASSLTGITEAFF.

The chain has TRBV5-1 and TRBJ1-1; TRBD1 might be the D (6 bases). The germline CDR1 and CDR2 sequences are SGHRS and YFSETQ. V gave up 0 bases and J gave up 1 base, with 7 bases separating them. CDR3 size: 14 residues. The CDR3 protein is CASSLADRNTEAFF. The CDR3 bases are TGCGCCAGCAGCTTGGCGGACAGGAACACTGAAGCTTTCTTT.

The chain employs TRBV25-1 and TRBJ2-1; TRBD2 aligns across 11 bases. The CDR3 spans 16 residues. The ends lost 1 base at V and 10 bases at J; junction bases unmatched: 9. The germline V gene encodes CDR1 MGHDK and CDR2 SYGVNS. CDR3: CASSELDSGGAREQFF. The CDR3 DNA sequence: TGTGCCAGCAGTGAATTGGATAGCGGGGGGGCCAGGGAGCAGTTCTTC.

The chain employs TRBV6-6 and TRBJ2-2; D possibly corresponds to TRBD2 (7 bases). This CDR3 contains 14 residues. Germline V CDR1 and CDR2: MNHNY, SVGAGI (reference sequence). With 7 bases removed from V and 1 base from J, the gap between germline ends came to 10 bases. Written as DNA, the CDR3 is TGTGCCAGCAAGGGGGGGCTGAACACCGGGGAGCTGTTTTTT. It translates to CASKGGLNTGELFF.

This chain uses TRBV5-1 with TRBJ1-1; 7 nucleotides line up with TRBD1. CDR3 length: 14 amino acids. Germline V gene data show CDR1 as SGHRS and CDR2 as YFSETQ. The J segment lost 1 base and the V segment lost 3 bases, leaving 3 bases of the junction unmatched. The CDR3 reads CASSSRTGNTEAFF. Written as DNA, the CDR3 is TGCGCCAGCAGCTCCCGGACAGGGAACACTGAAGCTTTCTTT.

The chain recombines TRBV7-8 with TRBJ1-2, with 8 nucleotides matching TRBD1. The ends lost 0 bases at V and 4 bases at J; junction bases unmatched: 10. This CDR3 contains 17 residues. The germline gives CDR1 SGHVS, CDR2 FQNEAQ. The CDR3 nucleotides read TGTGCCAGCAGCTTAGCGAACCTCAGGGGGCGACCCTATGGCTACACCTTC. It codes for CASSLANLRGRPYGYTF.

The V and J genes are TRBV4-2 and TRBJ2-1, with TRBD2 matching over 9 bases. Germline V gives CDR1 LGHNA, CDR2 YNFKEQ. V lost 4 bases to trimming and J lost 15 bases; unmatched junction nucleotides: 4. This CDR3 is built from 11 residues. The CDR3 DNA follows: TGTGCCAGCAGCCGAGGGACTAGCCTGTTCTTC. It specifies CASSRGTSLFF.

This clone was observed a single time. The chain is built from TRBV18 and TRBJ2-7; the D gene is possibly TRBD1 (6 bases). Germline V gives CDR1 KGHSH, CDR2 LQKENI. Trimming removed 2 bases at V and 2 bases at J, with 7 bases between. The CDR3 sequence is 13 residues long. CDR3 sequence: CASSPNRAYEQYF. The CDR3 nucleotides are TGTGCCAGCTCACCAAACAGGGCCTACGAGCAGTACTTC.

The chain links TRBV11-2 to TRBJ2-3; 9 bases align to TRBD2. Germline trimming cut 4 bases from V and 5 bases from J; bases unmatched to any gene: 16. Germline V gene data show CDR1 as SGHAT and CDR2 as FQNNGV. The CDR3 length is 18 residues. CDR3 nucleotide sequence: TGTGCCAGCAGCTCCGCCCGGAGCGGGAGGATCCCCTTAGATACGCAGTATTTT. This encodes CASSSARSGRIPLDTQYF.

This clone is a singleton in its sample. The V call is TRBV4-1, the J call TRBJ2-4; D remains unclear. V was shortened by 0 bases and J by 5 bases, with 11 bases between the two germline ends. This CDR3 has 15 amino acids. Germline V CDR1 and CDR2: MGHRA, YSYEKL. The CDR3 nucleotides read TGCGCCAGCAGCCAAGAAGGAGCGAGAGAAAACATTCAGTACTTC. Protein sequence: CASSQEGARENIQYF.

The chain is built from TRBV28 and TRBJ2-7, with a possible D match to TRBD1 (5 bases). The V gene's germline CDR1 is MDHEN and CDR2 SYDVKM. V was clipped by 8 bases and J by 0 bases, with 8 bases between them. CDR3 length: 12 residues. The CDR3 sequence is CASETGSYEQYF. CDR3 coding DNA: TGTGCCAGCGAAACAGGCTCCTACGAGCAGTACTTC. Supplemented by reference TRBV28 and TRBJ2-7, the full variable domain reads DVKVTQSSRYLVKRTGEKVFLECVQDMDHENMFWYRQDPGLGLRLIYFSYDVKMKEKGDIPEGYSVSREKKERFSLILESASTNQTSMYLCASETGSYEQYFGPGTRLTVT.

The CDR3 nucleotides read TGTGCCTGCCGGATCCGGACAGGTTCCACCGGGGAGCTGTTTTTT. Amino acids: CACRIRTGSTGELFF. V is TRBV27 and J is TRBJ2-2; 7 bases fit TRBD1. The CDR3 spans 15 residues. Germline V gene sequence: CDR1 MNHEY, CDR2 SMNVEV (reference sequence). Unmatched junction bases numbered 13, after V lost 11 bases and J lost 4 bases.

This sequence joins TRBV18 and TRBJ2-7; 7 nucleotides align to TRBD2. The germline gives CDR1 KGHSH, CDR2 LQKENI. J lost 2 bases, V lost 6 bases, and 10 bases had no gene match. The CDR3 length is 15 residues. The CDR3 DNA is TGTGCCAGCTCTCCTTCCGGGGGGTCCGCCTACGAGCAGTACTTC. Translating it yields CASSPSGGSAYEQYF.

The chain couples TRBV27 to TRBJ2-3, with 10 bases fitting TRBD1. The CDR3 length is 18 residues. Germline CDR1 is MNHEY and CDR2 is SMNVEV (reference sequence). Unmatched junction bases numbered 14, after V lost 2 bases and J lost 6 bases. The CDR3, as DNA: TGTGCCAGCAGTTTACAAGGATTCGGGACAGGGGCGGGGGATACGCAGTATTTT. It codes for CASSLQGFGTGAGDTQYF.

The rearrangement joins TRBV7-9 to TRBJ1-1; 7 positions agree with TRBD1. This CDR3 has 16 amino acids. The V gene's germline CDR1 is SEHNR and CDR2 FQNEAQ (reference sequence). The ends lost 5 bases at V and 4 bases at J; junction bases unmatched: 13. The CDR3 is CASSPGQVDPITEAFF. CDR3 bases: TGTGCCAGCAGCCCCGGACAGGTGGATCCAATCACTGAAGCTTTCTTT.

J is TRBJ2-1 and V is TRBV6-5; 8 nucleotides agree with TRBD2. CDR3 size: 13 residues. The V segment lost 9 bases and the J segment 7 bases; nucleotides outside the gene matches: 8. From germline, CDR1 is MNHEY and CDR2 SVGAGI. As DNA, the CDR3 is TGTGCCAGTTTTCTAGCGGGCACGAATGAGCAGTTCTTC. Its translation: CASFLAGTNEQFF.